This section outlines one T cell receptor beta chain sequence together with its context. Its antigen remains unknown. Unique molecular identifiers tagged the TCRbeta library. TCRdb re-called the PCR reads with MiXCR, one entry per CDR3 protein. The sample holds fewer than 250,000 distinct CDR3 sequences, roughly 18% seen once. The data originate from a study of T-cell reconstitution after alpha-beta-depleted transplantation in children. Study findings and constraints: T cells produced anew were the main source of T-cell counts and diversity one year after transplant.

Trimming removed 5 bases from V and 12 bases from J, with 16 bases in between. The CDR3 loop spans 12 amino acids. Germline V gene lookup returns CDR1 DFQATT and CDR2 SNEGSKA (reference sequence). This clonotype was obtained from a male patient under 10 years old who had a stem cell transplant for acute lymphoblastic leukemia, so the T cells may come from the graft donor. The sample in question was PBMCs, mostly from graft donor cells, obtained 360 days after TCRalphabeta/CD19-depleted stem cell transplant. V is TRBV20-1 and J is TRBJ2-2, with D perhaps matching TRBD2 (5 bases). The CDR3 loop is CSAPGRVKKLFF. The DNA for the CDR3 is TGCAGTGCTCCGGGAAGGGTTAAGAAGCTGTTTTTT.